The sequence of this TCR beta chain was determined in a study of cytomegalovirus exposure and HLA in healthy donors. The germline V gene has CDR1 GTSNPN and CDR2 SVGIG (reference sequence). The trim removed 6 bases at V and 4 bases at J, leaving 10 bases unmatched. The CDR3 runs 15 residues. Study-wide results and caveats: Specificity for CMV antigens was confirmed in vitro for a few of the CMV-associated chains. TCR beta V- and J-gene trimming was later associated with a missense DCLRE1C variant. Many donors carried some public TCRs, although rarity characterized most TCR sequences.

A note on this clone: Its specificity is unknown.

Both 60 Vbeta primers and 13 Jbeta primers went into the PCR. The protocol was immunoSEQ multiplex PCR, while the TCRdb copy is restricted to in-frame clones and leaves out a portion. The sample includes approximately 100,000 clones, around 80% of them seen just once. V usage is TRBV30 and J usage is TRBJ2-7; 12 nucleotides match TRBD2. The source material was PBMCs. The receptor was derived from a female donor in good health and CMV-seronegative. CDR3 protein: CACRGPTSGGYEQYF. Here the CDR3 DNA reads TGTGCCTGTAGGGGCCCTACTAGCGGGGGGTACGAGCAGTACTTC.